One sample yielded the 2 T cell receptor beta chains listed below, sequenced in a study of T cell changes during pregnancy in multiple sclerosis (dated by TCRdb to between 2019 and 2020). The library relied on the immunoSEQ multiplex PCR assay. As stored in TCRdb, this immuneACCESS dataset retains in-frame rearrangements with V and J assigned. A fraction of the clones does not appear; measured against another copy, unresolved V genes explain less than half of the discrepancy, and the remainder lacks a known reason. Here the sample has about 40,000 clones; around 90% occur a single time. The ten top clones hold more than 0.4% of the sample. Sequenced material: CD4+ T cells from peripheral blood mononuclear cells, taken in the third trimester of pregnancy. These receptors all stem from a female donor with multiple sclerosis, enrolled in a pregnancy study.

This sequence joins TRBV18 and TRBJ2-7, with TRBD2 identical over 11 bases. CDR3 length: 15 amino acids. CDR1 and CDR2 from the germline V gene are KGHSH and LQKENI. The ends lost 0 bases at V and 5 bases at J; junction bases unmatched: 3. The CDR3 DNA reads TGTGCCAGCTCACCACCACTAGCGGGAGCGGACGAGCAGTACTTC. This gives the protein CASSPPLAGADEQYF.

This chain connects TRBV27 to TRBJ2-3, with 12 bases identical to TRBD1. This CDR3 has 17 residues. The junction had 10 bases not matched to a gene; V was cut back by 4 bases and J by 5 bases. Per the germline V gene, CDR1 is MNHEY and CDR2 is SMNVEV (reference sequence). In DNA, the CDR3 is TGTGCCAGCAGTTCATACGGGACAGGGGGCGTTGGAGATACGCAGTATTTT. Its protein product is CASSSYGTGGVGDTQYF.